The rows below give T cell receptor beta chains drawn from one sample of a study of T cells in Graves' hyperthyroidism and ophthalmopathy. TCRdb re-called the multiplex PCR reads through MiXCR, storing one row per CDR3 protein. This repertoire shows a few hundred thousand distinct CDR3 sequences, less than 25% found once; its top ten account for about 25%. The specimen sequenced was blood. The receptors were gathered from a man younger than 35 with Graves' hyperthyroidism. Both conserved end residues are part of each CDR3. Fields, in order: clone size, V gene, D gene, J gene, CDR3 protein, CDR3 DNA. A D gene is named only where the DNA matches it firmly. A clone size is listed for some rows: how often the clone was seen (once, few, many), or a class if it is expanded.

>NA|TRBV3-1|NA|TRBJ1-6
CASSQDLGVSPLHF
TGTGCCAGCAGCCAAGACCTCGGGGTTTCACCCCTCCACTTT
>NA|TRBV30|NA|TRBJ2-5
CAWNAPGRRETQYF
TGTGCCTGGAACGCTCCGGGAAGGCGAGAGACCCAGTACTTC
>many|TRBV6-5|NA|TRBJ1-5
CASSYGQDNQPQHF
TGTGCCAGCAGTTACGGGCAGGACAATCAGCCCCAGCATTTT
>many|TRBV25-1|NA|TRBJ1-4
CASSATGSATNEKLFF
TGTGCCAGCAGTGCTACAGGCTCCGCAACTAATGAAAAACTGTTTTTT
>many|TRBV12-3/TRBV12-4|TRBD2|TRBJ2-5
CASSFGTAGGETQYF
TGTGCCAGCAGTTTTGGGACGGCGGGAGGAGAGACCCAGTACTTC
>few|TRBV6-5|NA|TRBJ1-6
CASSYLGNSPLHF
TGTGCCAGCAGTTACTTGGGGAATTCACCCCTCCACTTT
>many|TRBV9|NA|TRBJ1-5
CASSFRQDSNQPQHF
TGTGCCAGCAGCTTCCGACAGGACAGCAATCAGCCCCAGCATTTT
>many|TRBV12-3/TRBV12-4|NA|TRBJ2-4
CASSRTLAKNIKYF
TGTGCCAGCAGCCGGACATTAGCCAAAAACATTAAGTACTTC
>NA|TRBV6-1|NA|TRBJ1-1
CASSDPTGKAFF
TGTGCCAGCAGTGACCCCACAGGGAAAGCTTTCTTT
>NA|TRBV20-1|NA|TRBJ2-7
CSAREGDYEQYF
TGCAGTGCTAGAGAAGGCGACTACGAGCAGTACTTC
>few|TRBV14|NA|TRBJ1-1
CASSQWGRGEAFF
TGTGCCAGCAGCCAGTGGGGAAGGGGAGAAGCTTTCTTT
>many|TRBV6-5|NA|TRBJ2-2
CASSSENTGELFF
TGTGCCAGCAGTTCCGAGAACACCGGGGAGCTGTTTTTT
>NA|TRBV4-1|TRBD1|TRBJ2-7
CASSHRQGTSYEQYF
TGCGCCAGCAGCCATAGACAGGGGACGTCCTACGAGCAGTACTTC
>many|TRBV6-2/TRBV6-3|NA|TRBJ1-2
CASSYGGLGYTF
TGTGCCAGCAGTTACGGGGGGCTAGGCTACACCTTC
>many|TRBV12-3/TRBV12-4|TRBD1|TRBJ1-1
CASSQSTAPRQGNTEAFF
TGTGCCAGCAGCCAATCCACCGCCCCGCGACAGGGGAACACTGAAGCTTTCTTT
>many|TRBV19|NA|TRBJ2-6
CASTMSSGANVLTF
TGTGCCAGTACCATGAGCTCTGGGGCCAACGTCCTGACTTTC
>NA|TRBV7-2|NA|TRBJ1-2
CASSPYRLGVYGYTF
TGTGCCAGCAGCCCGTATCGACTGGGAGTCTATGGTTACACCTTC
>NA|TRBV2|TRBD1|TRBJ1-1
CASRQKTGDPEAFF
TGTGCCAGCAGACAAAAAACAGGGGATCCTGAAGCTTTCTTT
>many|TRBV24-1|NA|TRBJ1-1
CATPREDTEAFF
TGTGCCACCCCCAGGGAGGACACTGAAGCTTTCTTT
>few|TRBV28|NA|TRBJ2-7
CASSFRLKYEQYF
TGTGCCAGCAGTTTTAGACTCAAGTACGAGCAGTACTTC
>many|TRBV10-3|NA|TRBJ1-1
CAIKLQEHGDTEAFF
TGTGCCATTAAGCTACAGGAGCATGGTGACACTGAAGCTTTCTTT
>NA|TRBV2|TRBD1|TRBJ1-5
CASSQQGNSQPQHF
TGTGCCAGCAGTCAACAGGGGAACTCACAGCCCCAGCATTTT
>many|TRBV10-3|NA|TRBJ2-5
CAIGQGGQETQYF
TGTGCCATCGGGCAGGGGGGACAAGAGACCCAGTACTTC
>many|TRBV15|NA|TRBJ1-3
CATSNGAGNTIYF
TGTGCCACCAGCAACGGGGCTGGAAACACCATATATTTT
>NA|TRBV5-1|NA|TRBJ1-5
CASSLRPGSQPQHF
TGCGCCAGCAGCTTGAGGCCAGGGAGTCAGCCCCAGCATTTT
>many|TRBV27|TRBD1|TRBJ1-2
CASSRDSSYGYTF
TGTGCCAGCAGTCGGGACAGTTCCTATGGCTACACCTTC
>many|TRBV5-1|TRBD1|TRBJ2-2
CASSLSGTGGAPGELFF
TGCGCCAGCAGCTTGTCGGGGACAGGGGGCGCCCCCGGGGAGCTGTTTTTT
>NA|TRBV4-2|TRBD2|TRBJ2-5
CASSQDGRVAGGPETQYF
TGTGCCAGCAGCCAAGATGGGCGAGTAGCGGGGGGGCCAGAGACCCAGTACTTC
>NA|TRBV7-2|TRBD2|TRBJ2-7
CASSLGLAGGGQYF
TGTGCCAGCAGCCTAGGACTAGCGGGAGGGGGGCAGTACTTC